What follows is one T cell receptor (beta chain) and its context. Its antigen is unknown. Researchers took RNA transcripts and amplified the TCR beta CDR3 regions from them. A set of HTBI primers served as the primers for a first-round RT-PCR of the TCR CDR3. In TCRdb, the multiplex PCR reads were re-called with MiXCR into one record per CDR3 protein. The sample has about 360,000 distinct CDR3 sequences; around a quarter are singletons. This sample was included in a study of T cells in Graves' hyperthyroidism and ophthalmopathy. Findings and caveats of the study: Ophthalmopathy, as predicted by the model, came a median around 6.7 months after the prediction.

CDR3 length: 12 amino acids. The V gene lost 7 bases and the J gene lost 9 bases, with 13 bases spanning the gap. Germline V gene data show CDR1 as MNHEY and CDR2 as SVGEGT. This chain connects TRBV6-2 or TRBV6-3 to TRBJ2-1; weak D call: TRBD1 (6 bases). The source of this sequence is a middle-aged man with Graves' hyperthyroidism. Sequencing used blood. The CDR3 sequence: CASNTGFGEQFF. DNA of the CDR3: TGTGCCAGCAACACAGGGTTTGGTGAGCAGTTCTTC.